This T cell receptor beta chain originates from a study of blood T cell repertoires in COVID-19. Turning to the study itself: The origin of the acute and convalescent COVID-19 samples was the United States, Italy and Spain. PBMCs, B-cell-depleted T cells, or T cells were the source of the cDNA or gDNA that made up the material.

Trimming removed 3 bases from V and 0 bases from J, with 7 bases in between. This CDR3 has 14 residues. The germline V gene encodes CDR1 SGHTA and CDR2 FQGNSA. Per the authors' pipeline: Researchers report that nucleated cell counts were estimated from reference gene primer amplification. The assay was immunoSEQ multiplex PCR, and TCRdb's table has in-frame clones only and misses some. From that table come the V and J calls and clone size; the DNA was used to work out D and trimming. The table records about 61,000 clones, approximately 91% of them present only once. V is TRBV7-2 and J is TRBJ2-3; tentatively, D is TRBD2 (5 bases). This receptor was obtained from a woman in her 50s with active or convalescent COVID-19. The source material was peripheral blood. The CDR3 DNA is TGTGCCAGCAGCTTCGGCGGGAGCACAGATACGCAGTATTTT. It encodes CASSFGGSTDTQYF. The full variable domain, completed using reference TRBV7-2 and TRBJ2-3, is GAGVSQSPSNKVTEKGKDVELRCDPISGHTALYWYRQSLGQGLEFLIYFQGNSAPDKSGLPSDRFSAERTGGSVSTLTIQRTQQEDSAVYLCASSFGGSTDTQYFGPGTRLTVL.